This is a list of T cell receptor beta chains from one sample in a study of OX40 agonist ivuxolimab in advanced cancers. Assay: immunoSEQ multiplex PCR; the TCRdb copy retains only in-frame clones and omits some. The data hold nearly 55,000 clones, with around 89% observed a single time. The specimen comprised CD4+ or CD8+ T cells sorted from blood, sampled in a trial of the OX40 agonist ivuxolimab. These receptors were obtained from an adult with an advanced solid tumor such as melanoma, head and neck, liver or kidney cancer. CDR3s include the opening cysteine and the closing phenylalanine or tryptophan. The D gene is left open where the match is weak. Where a row states a size, it is once, few, many or the class of an expanded clone; other rows omit it.

j_call | d_call | clone_size | cdr3_length | v_call | cdr3_aa | cdr3_nt
TRBJ1-1 | TRBD1 | - | 15 | TRBV9 | CASSSRTGWNTEAFF | TGTGCCAGCAGCTCCAGGACAGGGTGGAACACTGAAGCTTTCTTT
TRBJ1-3 | - | - | 15 | TRBV10-3 | CAIRPGPISGNTIYF | TGTGCCATCCGGCCGGGTCCTATCTCTGGAAACACCATATATTTT
TRBJ2-2 | TRBD1 | - | 15 | TRBV5-4 | CASSPGQGITGELFF | TGTGCCAGCAGCCCGGGACAGGGTATTACCGGGGAGCTGTTTTTT
TRBJ2-1 | TRBD2 | - | 15 | TRBV5-6 | CASSAGLAGINEQFF | TGTGCCAGCAGCGCCGGACTAGCGGGGATCAATGAGCAGTTCTTC
TRBJ2-3 | TRBD2 | - | 17 | TRBV19 | CASSPRLAGDRTDTQYF | TGTGCCAGTAGTCCGAGACTAGCGGGAGATCGGACAGATACGCAGTATTTT
TRBJ2-5 | TRBD1 | - | 14 | TRBV5-6 | CASSPDRGGETQYF | TGTGCCAGCAGCCCGGACAGGGGTGGCGAGACCCAGTACTTC
TRBJ2-7 | - | - | 16 | TRBV15 | CATSTPLGDDSYEQYF | TGTGCCACCAGCACCCCCCTAGGGGACGACTCCTACGAGCAGTACTTC
TRBJ1-6 | TRBD1 | - | 15 | TRBV5-6 | CASSLNQGVVSPLHF | TGTGCCAGCAGCTTGAACCAGGGGGTGGTTTCACCCCTCCACTTT
TRBJ1-2 | TRBD1 | - | 13 | TRBV7-9 | CASSQDRVGGYTF | TGTGCCAGCAGCCAGGACAGGGTAGGTGGCTACACCTTC
TRBJ2-7 | TRBD2 | - | 12 | TRBV6-5 | CASSYTGGEQYF | TGTGCCAGCAGTTACACGGGAGGCGAGCAGTACTTC
TRBJ1-2 | - | - | 14 | TRBV5-6 | CASSLDGQTYGYTF | TGTGCCAGCAGCTTGGATGGCCAGACCTATGGCTACACCTTC
TRBJ2-7 | TRBD2 | once | 16 | TRBV2 | CASIPGGGISSYEQYF | TGTGCCAGCATCCCCGGGGGGGGGATTTCATCCTACGAGCAGTACTTC
TRBJ2-7 | - | - | 14 | TRBV12-5 | CASGLRDNSYEQYF | TGTGCTAGTGGTCTCCGGGACAACTCCTACGAGCAGTACTTC
TRBJ1-4 | - | - | 15 | TRBV15 | CATSTRSGGNEKLFF | TGTGCCACCAGCACACGATCGGGGGGGAATGAAAAACTGTTTTTT
TRBJ2-7 | TRBD2 | - | 13 | TRBV11-2 | CASSSPSGYEQYF | TGTGCCAGCAGCTCGCCTAGCGGCTACGAGCAGTACTTC
TRBJ1-3 | - | - | 15 | TRBV7-2 | CASSLNMVSGNTIYF | TGTGCCAGCAGCTTAAACATGGTCTCTGGAAACACCATATATTTT
TRBJ2-1 | - | - | 13 | TRBV7-9 | CASSSVAGGSRFF | -
TRBJ2-5 | - | - | 12 | TRBV5-6 | CASSLEEETQYF | TGTGCCAGCAGCTTGGAGGAAGAGACCCAGTACTTC
TRBJ2-1 | TRBD2 | few | 14 | TRBV5-6 | CASSRLAGDNEQFF | TGTGCCAGCAGCCGACTAGCGGGAGACAATGAGCAGTTCTTC
TRBJ1-1 | - | - | 16 | TRBV11-2 | CASSLDSAGGSTEAFF | TGTGCCAGCAGCTTAGATTCGGCTGGGGGGAGCACTGAAGCTTTCTTT
TRBJ1-1 | - | few | 15 | TRBV21-1 | CASSRKLPMNTEAFF | TGTGCCAGCAGTCGAAAGCTACCCATGAACACTGAAGCTTTCTTT
TRBJ1-4 | TRBD1 | - | 14 | TRBV7-9 | CASSSSGGNEKLFF | TGTGCCAGCAGCTCCTCAGGGGGGAATGAAAAACTGTTTTTT
TRBJ1-6 | TRBD1 | - | 15 | TRBV7-8 | CASSPGQVGRSPLHF | TGTGCCAGCAGCCCTGGACAGGTTGGGAGGTCACCCCTCCACTTT
TRBJ2-7 | TRBD1 | - | 13 | TRBV28 | CASSPGQQDEQYF | TGTGCCAGCAGCCCGGGACAGCAGGACGAGCAGTACTTC
TRBJ1-2 | TRBD1 | - | 13 | TRBV7-8 | CASSQGQDYGYTF | TGTGCCAGCAGCCAGGGACAGGACTATGGCTACACCTTC
TRBJ2-4 | - | - | 15 | TRBV19 | CASTPQRLAKNIQYF | TGTGCCAGTACCCCCCAGCGTCTAGCCAAAAACATTCAGTACTTC
TRBJ1-5 | TRBD1 | - | 14 | TRBV30 | CAAKTGVSNQPQHF | TGTGCCGCGAAAACAGGGGTAAGCAATCAGCCCCAGCATTTT
TRBJ2-1 | - | - | 15 | TRBV7-2 | CATNRIGSSYGEQFF | TGTGCCACCAATAGGATAGGGTCGTCGTACGGTGAGCAGTTCTTC
TRBJ1-4 | TRBD1 | - | 14 | TRBV28 | CASSADRGNEKLFF | TGTGCCAGCAGCGCCGACAGGGGGAATGAAAAACTGTTTTTT
TRBJ2-7 | TRBD1 | few | 15 | TRBV18 | CASSASDRGWYEQYF | TGTGCCAGCTCAGCTTCGGACAGGGGATGGTACGAGCAGTACTTC
TRBJ2-5 | - | - | 17 | TRBV21-1 | CASSKGGARRNQETQYF | TGTGCCAGCAGCAAAGGTGGGGCCAGACGAAATCAAGAGACCCAGTACTTC
TRBJ2-7 | - | - | 13 | TRBV30 | CACSRGPPYEQYF | TGTGCCTGCAGCAGGGGTCCCCCCTACGAGCAGTACTTC
TRBJ1-2 | - | - | 14 | TRBV28 | CASSFMAAKGGYTF | TGTGCCAGCAGTTTTATGGCCGCTAAGGGTGGCTACACCTTC
TRBJ2-5 | - | - | 12 | TRBV9 | CASSATDGTQYF | TGTGCCAGCAGCGCTACAGACGGGACCCAGTACTTC
TRBJ1-5 | - | - | 12 | TRBV28 | CASRTTYQPQHF | TGTGCCAGCAGGACAACCTATCAGCCCCAGCATTTT
TRBJ2-2 | TRBD1 | once | 15 | TRBV5-1 | CASSRQGEDTGELFF | TGCGCCAGCAGCCGACAGGGGGAGGACACCGGGGAGCTGTTTTTT
TRBJ1-2 | - | - | 13 | TRBV28 | CASSSYGDYGYTF | TGTGCCAGCAGTTCCTACGGAGACTATGGCTACACCTTC
TRBJ1-5 | - | - | 13 | TRBV7-2 | CASSLWGGQPQHF | TGTGCCAGCAGCTTATGGGGAGGGCAGCCCCAGCATTTT
TRBJ2-7 | - | - | 17 | TRBV11-2 | CASSRLPPGGGYYEQYF | TGTGCCAGCAGCCGCCTGCCGCCAGGGGGAGGCTACTACGAGCAGTACTTC
TRBJ2-2 | TRBD2 | - | 15 | TRBV5-1 | CASSYSGANTGELFF | TGCGCCAGCAGCTACAGCGGGGCGAACACCGGGGAGCTGTTTTTT
TRBJ2-5 | TRBD1 | - | 14 | TRBV7-2 | CASSPTPGQVTQYF | TGTGCCAGCAGCCCGACGCCGGGACAGGTGACCCAGTACTTC
TRBJ2-1 | TRBD2 | - | 22 | TRBV4-2 | CASSQGPPSTSIGGGGYNEQFF | TGTGCCAGCAGCCAAGGACCACCAAGCACGTCCATTGGTGGGGGGGGCTACAATGAGCAGTTCTTC
TRBJ2-7 | - | - | 14 | TRBV10-2 | CASTEWGSSYEQYF | TGCGCCAGCACCGAGTGGGGGAGCTCCTACGAGCAGTACTTC
TRBJ1-5 | TRBD1 | - | 16 | TRBV4-1 | CASSHRTGTSNQPQHF | TGCGCCAGCAGCCACCGGACAGGGACAAGCAATCAGCCCCAGCATTTT
TRBJ1-2 | - | - | 12 | TRBV29-1 | CSVEQANYGYTF | TGCAGCGTTGAACAGGCTAACTATGGCTACACCTTC
TRBJ1-6 | - | - | 16 | TRBV18 | CASSPRVAGYNSPLHF | TGTGCCAGCTCACCACGGGTAGCAGGGTATAATTCACCCCTCCACTTT
TRBJ1-5 | - | - | 13 | TRBV5-8 | CASSLQGLQPQHF | TGTGCCAGCAGCTTGCAGGGACTGCAGCCCCAGCATTTT
TRBJ1-1 | - | - | 13 | TRBV7-3 | CASSQEGGTEAFF | TGTGCCAGCAGCCAGGAAGGGGGCACTGAAGCTTTCTTT
TRBJ1-5 | - | - | 16 | TRBV19 | CASSIGVGDSNQPQHF | TGTGCCAGTAGTATCGGGGTGGGCGATAGCAATCAGCCCCAGCATTTT
TRBJ2-2 | TRBD2 | - | 18 | TRBV5-4 | CASSGTSGSSLSTGELFF | TGTGCCAGTTCCGGGACTAGCGGGAGCTCCCTGAGTACCGGGGAGCTGTTTTTT
TRBJ1-1 | TRBD1 | - | 14 | TRBV5-1 | CASSTWDRATEAFF | TGCGCCAGCAGCACGTGGGACAGGGCCACTGAAGCTTTCTTT
TRBJ1-1 | - | - | 14 | TRBV9 | CASSVGGENTEAFF | TGTGCCAGCAGCGTAGGGGGCGAGAACACTGAAGCTTTCTTT